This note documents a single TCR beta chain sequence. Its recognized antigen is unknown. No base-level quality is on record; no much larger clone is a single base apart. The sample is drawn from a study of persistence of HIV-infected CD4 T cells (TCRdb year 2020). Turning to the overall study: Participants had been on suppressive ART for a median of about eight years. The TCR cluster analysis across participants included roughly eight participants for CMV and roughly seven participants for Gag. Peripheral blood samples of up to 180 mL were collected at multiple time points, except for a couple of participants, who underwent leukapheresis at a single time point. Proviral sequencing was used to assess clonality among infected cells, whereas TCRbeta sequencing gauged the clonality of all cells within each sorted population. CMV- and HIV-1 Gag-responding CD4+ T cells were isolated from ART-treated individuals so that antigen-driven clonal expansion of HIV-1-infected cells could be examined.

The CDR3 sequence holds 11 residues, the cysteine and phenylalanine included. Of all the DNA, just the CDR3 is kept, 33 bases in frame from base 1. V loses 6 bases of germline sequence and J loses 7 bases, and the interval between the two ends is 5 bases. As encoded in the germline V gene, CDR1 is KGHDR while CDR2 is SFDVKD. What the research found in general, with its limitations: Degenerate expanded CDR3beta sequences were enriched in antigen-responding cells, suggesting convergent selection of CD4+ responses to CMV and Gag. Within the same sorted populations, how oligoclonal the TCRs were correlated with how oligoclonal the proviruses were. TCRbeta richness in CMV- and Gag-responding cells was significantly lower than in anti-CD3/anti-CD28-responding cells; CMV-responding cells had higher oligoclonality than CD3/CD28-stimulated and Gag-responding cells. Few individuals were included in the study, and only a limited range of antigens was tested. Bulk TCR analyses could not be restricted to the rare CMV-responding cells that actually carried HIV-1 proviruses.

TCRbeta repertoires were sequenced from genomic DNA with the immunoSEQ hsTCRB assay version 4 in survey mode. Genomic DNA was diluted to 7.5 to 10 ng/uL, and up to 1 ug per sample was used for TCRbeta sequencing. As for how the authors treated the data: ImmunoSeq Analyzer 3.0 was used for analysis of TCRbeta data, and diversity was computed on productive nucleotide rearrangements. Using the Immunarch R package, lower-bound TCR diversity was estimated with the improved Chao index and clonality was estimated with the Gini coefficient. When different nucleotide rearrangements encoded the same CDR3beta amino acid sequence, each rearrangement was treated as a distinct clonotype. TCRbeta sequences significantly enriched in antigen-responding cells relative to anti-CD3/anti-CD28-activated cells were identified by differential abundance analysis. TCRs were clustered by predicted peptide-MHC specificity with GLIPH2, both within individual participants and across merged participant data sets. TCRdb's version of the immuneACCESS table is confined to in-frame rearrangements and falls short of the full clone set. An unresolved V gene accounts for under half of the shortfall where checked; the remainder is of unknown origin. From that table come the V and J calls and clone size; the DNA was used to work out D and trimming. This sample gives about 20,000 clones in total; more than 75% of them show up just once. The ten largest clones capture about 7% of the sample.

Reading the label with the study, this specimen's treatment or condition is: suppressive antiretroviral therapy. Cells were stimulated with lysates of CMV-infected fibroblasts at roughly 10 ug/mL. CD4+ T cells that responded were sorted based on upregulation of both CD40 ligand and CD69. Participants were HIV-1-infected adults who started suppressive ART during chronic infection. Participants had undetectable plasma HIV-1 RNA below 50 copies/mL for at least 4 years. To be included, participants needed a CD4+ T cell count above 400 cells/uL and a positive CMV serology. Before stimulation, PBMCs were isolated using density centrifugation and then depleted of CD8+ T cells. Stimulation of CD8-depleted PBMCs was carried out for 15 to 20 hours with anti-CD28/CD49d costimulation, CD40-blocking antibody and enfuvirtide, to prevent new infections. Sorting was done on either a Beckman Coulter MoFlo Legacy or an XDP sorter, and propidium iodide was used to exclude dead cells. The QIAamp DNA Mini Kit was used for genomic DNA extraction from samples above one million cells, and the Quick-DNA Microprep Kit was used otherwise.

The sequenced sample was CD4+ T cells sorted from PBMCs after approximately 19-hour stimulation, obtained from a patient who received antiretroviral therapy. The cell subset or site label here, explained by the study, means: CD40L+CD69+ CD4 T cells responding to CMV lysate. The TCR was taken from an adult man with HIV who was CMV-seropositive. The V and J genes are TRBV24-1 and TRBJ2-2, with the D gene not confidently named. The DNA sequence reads TGTGCCACCAGTAGGATCGGGGAGCTGTTTTTT. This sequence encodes CATSRIGELFF.